The TCR beta chain described here comes from a study of blood T cell repertoires in COVID-19. At the level of the study: PBMCs, B-cell-depleted T cells, or T cells were the source of the cDNA or gDNA that made up the material.

In the authors' methods: Reference gene primer amplification yielded estimated nucleated cell counts. Assay: immunoSEQ multiplex PCR; the TCRdb copy retains only in-frame clones and omits some. V, J and clone size were drawn from that table, and D and trimming were deduced from the DNA. The profile shows roughly 260,000 clones, approximately 90% of them singletons. Germline lookup yields CDR1 SGHNT and CDR2 YYREEE (reference sequence). The CDR3 length is 15 residues. The ends were cut back, 3 bases at V and 8 bases at J, with 19 bases in the middle. Sequencing was done on a sample of peripheral blood. This clonotype was sampled from a man aged 60 to 75 who had recovered from COVID-19. The chain employs TRBV5-4 and TRBJ2-3; no clear D. CDR3: CASSSINRYGGTQYF. CDR3 coding DNA: TGTGCCAGCAGCTCCATCAACCGGTATGGCGGTACGCAGTATTTT.